This paragraph covers one T cell receptor (beta chain) sequence. Its antigen is not identified. Sorted subsets were amplified in replicate PCRs using 200 to 250 ng DNA, 32,000 or so T cell genomes. Per the study methods: Filtering differed because ImmunoSEQ produced junction-only sequences that carried no quality scores. Method: immunoSEQ multiplex PCR; TCRdb's copy keeps in-frame clones and lacks some. That table gives V, J and clone size, and the DNA gave D and trimming. The data contain about 660,000 clones, under 80% of them singletons. CDR1 MDHEN and CDR2 SYDVKM come from the germline V gene. The CDR3 length is 14 residues. J lost 6 bases, V lost 5 bases, and 7 bases had no gene match. This entry comes from a study of shared clonotypes between healthy human individuals. Study-wide points: Despite large depth, sorted-subset datasets appeared incompletely sequenced. What naive subsets generally showed was a larger estimated richness than memory subsets showed.

The clonotype comes from a woman in her thirties in good health. The V gene is TRBV28, the J gene TRBJ1-5, with 7 bases matching TRBD1. The sequenced sample consisted of memory CD4+ T cells sorted from blood. The sample's subset: CD45RA-negative fraction. CDR3 DNA sequence: TGTGCCAGCAGTCCCGGGACAGCCAGTCAGCCCCAGCATTTT. Translation gives CASSPGTASQPQHF.